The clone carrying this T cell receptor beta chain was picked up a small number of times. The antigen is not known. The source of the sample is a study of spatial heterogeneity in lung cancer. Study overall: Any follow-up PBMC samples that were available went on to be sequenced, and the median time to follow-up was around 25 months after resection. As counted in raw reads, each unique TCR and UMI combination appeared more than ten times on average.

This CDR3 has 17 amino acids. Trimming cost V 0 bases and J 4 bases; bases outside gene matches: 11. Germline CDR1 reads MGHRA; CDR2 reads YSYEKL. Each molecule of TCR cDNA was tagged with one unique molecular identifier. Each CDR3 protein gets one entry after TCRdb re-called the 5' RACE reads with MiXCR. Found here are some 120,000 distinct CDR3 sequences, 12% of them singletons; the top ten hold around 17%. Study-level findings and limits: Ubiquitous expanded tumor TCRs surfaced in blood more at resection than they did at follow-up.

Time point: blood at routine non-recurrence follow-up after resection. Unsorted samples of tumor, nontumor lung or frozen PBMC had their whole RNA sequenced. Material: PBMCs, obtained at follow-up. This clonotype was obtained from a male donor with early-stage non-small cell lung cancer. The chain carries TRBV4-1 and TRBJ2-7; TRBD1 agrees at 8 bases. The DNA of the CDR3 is TGCGCCAGCAGCCAAGAGGGACAGGTGAAATGGGGATACGAGCAGTACTTC. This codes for CASSQEGQVKWGYEQYF.